This TCR beta chain emerged from a study of T-cell memory formation after mild COVID-19. Study overall: Clusters were largely donor specific. Study-wide results and caveats: The pre-infection memory compartment contained some responding clones, suggesting cross-reactive memory joined. Clonal second-wave expansions that peaked on day 37 had unconfirmed SARS-CoV-2 specificity. Clones that contracted from day 15 to 85 had balanced CD4/CD8; later expanders were CD4+ biased.

TCRdb independently ran MiXCR on the 5' RACE reads; one entry per CDR3 protein. The table records 550,000 to 700,000 distinct CDR3 sequences, roughly 17% of them present only once. This clonotype was picked up a small number of times. The antigen is undetermined. Trimming took off 6 bases at V and 5 bases at J, with 19 bases between the two ends. This CDR3 is built from 15 residues. Per the germline V gene, CDR1 is SGHTA and CDR2 is FQGNSA. This sequence originates from an adult woman who had mild COVID-19 (a few samples of this study predate the infection). Cell type and time point are not known. This rearrangement joins TRBV7-2 to TRBJ2-5, with D possibly called TRBD1 or TRBD2 (5 bases each). Sequencing was done on a sample of PBMCs or a T cell subset sorted from them (not recorded which). CDR3 protein: CASSSPGRSLETQYF. The CDR3 DNA reads as TGTGCCAGCAGTTCACCGGGACGGAGCTTGGAGACCCAGTACTTC.